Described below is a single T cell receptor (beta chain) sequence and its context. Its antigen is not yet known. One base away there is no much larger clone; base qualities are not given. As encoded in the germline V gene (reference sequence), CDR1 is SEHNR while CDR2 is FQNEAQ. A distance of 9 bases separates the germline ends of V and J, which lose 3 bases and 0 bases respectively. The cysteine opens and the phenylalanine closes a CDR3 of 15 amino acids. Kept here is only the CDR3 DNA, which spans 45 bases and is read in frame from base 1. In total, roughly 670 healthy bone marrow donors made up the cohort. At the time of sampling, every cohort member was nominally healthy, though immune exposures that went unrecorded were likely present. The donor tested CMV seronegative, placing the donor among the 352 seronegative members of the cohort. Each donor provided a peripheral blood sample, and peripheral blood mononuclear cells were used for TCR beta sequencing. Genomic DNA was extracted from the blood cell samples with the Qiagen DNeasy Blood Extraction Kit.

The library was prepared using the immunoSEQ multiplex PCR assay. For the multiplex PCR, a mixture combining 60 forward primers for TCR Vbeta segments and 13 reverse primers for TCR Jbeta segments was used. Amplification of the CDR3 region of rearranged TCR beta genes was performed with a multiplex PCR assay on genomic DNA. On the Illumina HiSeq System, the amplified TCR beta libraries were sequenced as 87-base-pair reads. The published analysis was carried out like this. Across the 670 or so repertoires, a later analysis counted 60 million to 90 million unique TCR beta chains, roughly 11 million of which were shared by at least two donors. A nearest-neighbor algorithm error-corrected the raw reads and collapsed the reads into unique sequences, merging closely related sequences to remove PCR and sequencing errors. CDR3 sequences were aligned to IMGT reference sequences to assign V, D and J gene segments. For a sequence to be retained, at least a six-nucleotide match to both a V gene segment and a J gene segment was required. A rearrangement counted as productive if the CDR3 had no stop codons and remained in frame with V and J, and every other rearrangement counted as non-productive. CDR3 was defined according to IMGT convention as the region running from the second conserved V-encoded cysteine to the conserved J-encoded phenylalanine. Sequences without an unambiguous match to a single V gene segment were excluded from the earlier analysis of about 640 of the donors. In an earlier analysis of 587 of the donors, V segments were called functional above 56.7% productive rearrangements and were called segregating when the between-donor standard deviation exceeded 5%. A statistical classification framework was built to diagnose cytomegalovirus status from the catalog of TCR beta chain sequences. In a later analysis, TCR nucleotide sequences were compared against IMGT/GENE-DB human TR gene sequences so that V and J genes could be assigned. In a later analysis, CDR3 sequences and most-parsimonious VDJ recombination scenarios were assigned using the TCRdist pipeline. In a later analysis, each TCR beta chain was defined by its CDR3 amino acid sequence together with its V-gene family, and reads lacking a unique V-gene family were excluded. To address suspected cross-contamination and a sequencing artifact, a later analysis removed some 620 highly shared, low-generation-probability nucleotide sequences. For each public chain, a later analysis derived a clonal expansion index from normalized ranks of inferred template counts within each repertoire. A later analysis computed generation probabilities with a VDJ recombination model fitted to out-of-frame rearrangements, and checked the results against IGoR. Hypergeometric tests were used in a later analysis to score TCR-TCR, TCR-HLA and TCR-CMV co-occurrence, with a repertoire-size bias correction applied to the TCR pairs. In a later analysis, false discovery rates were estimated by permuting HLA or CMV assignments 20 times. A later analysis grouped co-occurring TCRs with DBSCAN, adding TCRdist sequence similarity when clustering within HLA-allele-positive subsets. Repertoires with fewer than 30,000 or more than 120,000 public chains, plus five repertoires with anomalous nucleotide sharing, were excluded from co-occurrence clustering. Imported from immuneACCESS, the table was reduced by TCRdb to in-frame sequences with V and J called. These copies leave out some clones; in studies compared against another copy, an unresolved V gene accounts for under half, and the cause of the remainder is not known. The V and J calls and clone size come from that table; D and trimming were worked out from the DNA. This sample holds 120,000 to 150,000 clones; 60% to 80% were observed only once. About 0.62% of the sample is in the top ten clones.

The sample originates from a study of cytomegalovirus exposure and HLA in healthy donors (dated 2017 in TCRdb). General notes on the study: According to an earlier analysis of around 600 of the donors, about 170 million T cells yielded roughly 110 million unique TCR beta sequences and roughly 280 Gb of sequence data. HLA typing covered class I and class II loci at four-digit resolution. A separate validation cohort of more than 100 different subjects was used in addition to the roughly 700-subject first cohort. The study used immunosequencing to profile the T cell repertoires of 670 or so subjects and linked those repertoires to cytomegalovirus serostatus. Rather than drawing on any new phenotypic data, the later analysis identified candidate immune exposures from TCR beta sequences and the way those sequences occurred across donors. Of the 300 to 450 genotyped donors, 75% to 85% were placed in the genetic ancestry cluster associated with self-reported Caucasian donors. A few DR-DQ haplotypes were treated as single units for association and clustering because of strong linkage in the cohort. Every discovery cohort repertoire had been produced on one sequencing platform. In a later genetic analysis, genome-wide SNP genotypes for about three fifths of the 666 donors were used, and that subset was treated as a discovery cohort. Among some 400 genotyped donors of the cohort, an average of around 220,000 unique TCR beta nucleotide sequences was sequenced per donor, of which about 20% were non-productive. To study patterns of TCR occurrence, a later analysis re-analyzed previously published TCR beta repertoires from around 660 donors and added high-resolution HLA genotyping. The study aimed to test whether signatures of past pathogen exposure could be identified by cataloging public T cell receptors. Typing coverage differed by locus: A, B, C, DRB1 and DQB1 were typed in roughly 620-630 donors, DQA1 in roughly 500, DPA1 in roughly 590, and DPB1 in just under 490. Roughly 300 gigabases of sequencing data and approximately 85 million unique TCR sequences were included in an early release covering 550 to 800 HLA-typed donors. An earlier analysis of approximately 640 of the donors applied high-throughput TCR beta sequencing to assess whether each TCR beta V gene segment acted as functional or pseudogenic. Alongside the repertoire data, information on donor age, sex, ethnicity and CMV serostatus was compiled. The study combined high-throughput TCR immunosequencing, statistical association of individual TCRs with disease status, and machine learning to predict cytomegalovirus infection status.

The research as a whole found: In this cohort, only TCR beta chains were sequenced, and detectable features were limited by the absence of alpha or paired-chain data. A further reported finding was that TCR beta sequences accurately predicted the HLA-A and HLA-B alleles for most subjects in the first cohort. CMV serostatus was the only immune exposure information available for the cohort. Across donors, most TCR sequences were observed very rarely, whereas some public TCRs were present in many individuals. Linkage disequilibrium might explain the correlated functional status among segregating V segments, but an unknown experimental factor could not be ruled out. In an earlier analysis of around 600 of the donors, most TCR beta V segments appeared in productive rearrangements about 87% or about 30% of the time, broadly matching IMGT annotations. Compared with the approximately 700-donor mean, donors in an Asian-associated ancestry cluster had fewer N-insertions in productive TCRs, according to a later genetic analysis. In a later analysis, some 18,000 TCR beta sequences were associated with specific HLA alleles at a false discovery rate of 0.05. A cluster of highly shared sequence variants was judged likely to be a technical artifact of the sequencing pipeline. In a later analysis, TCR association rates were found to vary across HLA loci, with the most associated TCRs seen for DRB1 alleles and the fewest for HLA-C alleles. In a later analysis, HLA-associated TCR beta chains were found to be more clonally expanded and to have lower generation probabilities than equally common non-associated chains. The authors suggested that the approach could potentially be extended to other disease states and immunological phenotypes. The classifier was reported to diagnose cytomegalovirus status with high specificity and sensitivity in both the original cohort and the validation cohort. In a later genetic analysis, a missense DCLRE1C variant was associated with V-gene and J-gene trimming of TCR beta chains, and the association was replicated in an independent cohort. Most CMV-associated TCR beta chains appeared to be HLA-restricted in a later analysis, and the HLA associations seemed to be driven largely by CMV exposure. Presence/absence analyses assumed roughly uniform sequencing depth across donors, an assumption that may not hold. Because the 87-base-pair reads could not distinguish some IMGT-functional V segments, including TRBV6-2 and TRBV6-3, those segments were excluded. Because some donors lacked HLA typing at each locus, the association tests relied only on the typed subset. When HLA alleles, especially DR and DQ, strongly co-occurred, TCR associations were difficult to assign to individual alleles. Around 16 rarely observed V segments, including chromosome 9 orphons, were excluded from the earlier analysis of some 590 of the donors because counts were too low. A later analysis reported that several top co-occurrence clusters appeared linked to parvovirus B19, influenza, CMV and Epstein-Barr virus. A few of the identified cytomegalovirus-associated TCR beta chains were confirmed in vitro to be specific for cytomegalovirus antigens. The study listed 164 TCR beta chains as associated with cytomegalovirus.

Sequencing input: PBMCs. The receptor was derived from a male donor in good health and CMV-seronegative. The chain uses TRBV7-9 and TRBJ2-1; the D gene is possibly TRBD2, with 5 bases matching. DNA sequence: TGTGCCAGCAGCTTTATAGGGAGCTCCTACAATGAGCAGTTCTTC. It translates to CASSFIGSSYNEQFF. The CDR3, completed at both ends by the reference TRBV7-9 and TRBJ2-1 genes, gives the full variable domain DTGVSQNPRHKITKRGQNVTFRCDPISEHNRLYWYRQTLGQGPEFLTYFQNEAQLEKSRLLSDRFSAERPKGSFSTLEIQRTEQGDSAMYLCASSFIGSSYNEQFFGPGTRLTVL.